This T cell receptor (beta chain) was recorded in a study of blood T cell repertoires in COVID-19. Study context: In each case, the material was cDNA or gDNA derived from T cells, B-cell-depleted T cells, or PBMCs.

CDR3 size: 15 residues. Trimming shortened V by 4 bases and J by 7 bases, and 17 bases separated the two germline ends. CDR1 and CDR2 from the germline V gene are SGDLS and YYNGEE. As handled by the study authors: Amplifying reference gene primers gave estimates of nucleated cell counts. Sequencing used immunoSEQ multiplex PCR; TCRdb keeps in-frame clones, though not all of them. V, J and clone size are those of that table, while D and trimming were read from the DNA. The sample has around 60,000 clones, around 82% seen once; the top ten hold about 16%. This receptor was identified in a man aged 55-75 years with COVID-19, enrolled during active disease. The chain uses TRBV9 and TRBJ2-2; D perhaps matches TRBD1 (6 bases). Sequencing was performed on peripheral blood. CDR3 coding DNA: TGTGCCAGCAGCCCCCCAGGGACATTAGACGGGGAGCTGTTTTTT. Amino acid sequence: CASSPPGTLDGELFF.